This paragraph covers one TCR beta chain sequence. The sample is drawn from a study of blood T cell repertoires in COVID-19. About the research overall: The United States, Italy and Spain supplied acute and convalescent COVID-19 samples. From T cells, B-cell-depleted T cells, or PBMCs came the material, which was cDNA or gDNA.

Generated by immunoSEQ multiplex PCR, the TCRdb table keeps only in-frame clones and is missing some. The table lists over 80,000 clones, roughly nine tenths of them singletons, with approximately 1.8% in the top ten. The CDR3 totals 16 residues. Germline assignment: CDR1 MDHEN and CDR2 SYDVKM. J lost 6 bases, V lost 7 bases, and 13 bases had no gene match. This chain joins TRBV28 and TRBJ1-4; TRBD1 aligns across 8 bases. Sequencing input: peripheral blood. The receptor was isolated from a man in his 60s with acute or convalescent COVID-19. The CDR3, as DNA: TGTGCCAGCAACCGACTAGACAGGGGTGGTCATGAAAAACTGTTTTTT. Amino acid sequence: CASNRLDRGGHEKLFF.